These T cell receptor beta chains were read from a single sample in a study of cytomegalovirus exposure and HLA in healthy donors. Profiling relied on immunoSEQ multiplex PCR, and the TCRdb table lists in-frame clones only, not all of them. The table records approximately 150,000 clones, more than 75% of them present only once. The sequencing sample was made of PBMCs. The receptors shown here come from a human donor in good health. CDR3s include the opening cysteine and the closing phenylalanine or tryptophan. The D gene is left open where the match is weak. Expanded clones get a size class; other rows say once, few or many, or leave the size out.

j_call v_call d_call clone_size cdr3_aa cdr3_nt
TRBJ2-3 TRBV27 TRBD1 NA CASSPWTGGPDTQYF TGTGCCAGCAGTCCCTGGACAGGGGGCCCAGATACGCAGTATTTT
TRBJ1-2 TRBV7-9 TRBD1 NA CASSLMQGARGYTF TGTGCCAGCAGCTTAATGCAGGGGGCCCGGGGCTACACCTTC
TRBJ2-6 TRBV6-5 TRBD1 NA CASSYRQGMGANVLTF TGTGCCAGCAGTTATCGACAGGGGATGGGGGCCAACGTCCTGACTTTC
TRBJ1-1 TRBV5-6 NA NA CASSFTGVNTEAFF TGTGCCAGCAGCTTTACCGGGGTTAACACTGAAGCTTTCTTT
TRBJ1-2 TRBV30 NA NA CAWSGADYGYPF TGTGCCTGGAGTGGGGCGGACTATGGCTACCCCTTC
TRBJ2-7 TRBV18 TRBD2 NA CASSLKPGRATSNEQYF TGTGCCAGCTCACTTAAGCCCGGGAGGGCCACTTCGAACGAGCAGTACTTC
TRBJ2-3 TRBV7-6 TRBD2 once CASSLSLASGGFTDTQYF TGTGCCAGCAGCTTATCCTTGGCTAGCGGGGGTTTCACAGATACGCAGTATTTT
TRBJ2-7 TRBV6-6 NA NA CASSPQVPHEQYF TGTGCCAGCAGTCCCCAGGTCCCGCACGAGCAGTACTTC
TRBJ1-5 TRBV11-3 NA NA CASSPPPRAQHF TGTGCCAGCAGCCCCCCTCCCAGGGCCCAGCATTTT
TRBJ1-2 TRBV7-9 NA NA CASRDETGRGYTF TGTGCCAGCAGGGACGAGACAGGACGTGGCTACACCTTC
TRBJ1-3 TRBV5-1 NA NA CASSLAGSGFGNTIYF TGCGCCAGCAGCTTGGCCGGGAGCGGATTCGGAAACACCATATATTTT
TRBJ2-7 TRBV28 NA NA CASSLAGPAYEQYF TGTGCCAGCAGTTTAGCAGGGCCGGCCTACGAGCAGTACTTC
TRBJ2-5 TRBV4-2 TRBD1 once CASRQRLTGEETQYF TGTGCCAGCAGACAACGTTTGACAGGGGAAGAGACCCAGTACTTC
TRBJ1-3 TRBV15 NA few CATSSRQASSGNTIYF TGTGCCACCAGCAGCAGACAGGCCTCCTCTGGAAACACCATATATTTT
TRBJ2-3 TRBV11-2 TRBD2 NA CASSLGGGADTQYF TGTGCCAGCAGCTTAGGCGGGGGGGCCGATACGCAGTATTTT
TRBJ1-3 TRBV6-1 NA NA CASSESDDSAGNTIYF TGTGCCAGCAGTGAATCGGATGACAGTGCTGGAAACACCATATATTTT
TRBJ2-7 TRBV5-1 NA NA CASSLAVPSYEQYF TGCGCCAGCAGCTTGGCCGTGCCCTCCTACGAGCAGTACTTC
TRBJ2-3 TRBV19 TRBD1 NA CASGQGSDTQYF TGTGCCAGTGGACAGGGATCAGATACGCAGTATTTT
TRBJ1-5 TRBV12-5 NA NA CASAGQYNQPQHF TGTGCTAGTGCCGGACAGTACAATCAGCCCCAGCATTTT
TRBJ2-3 TRBV11-2 NA NA CASRLGADTQYF TGTGCCAGCAGATTAGGGGCGGATACGCAGTATTTT
TRBJ2-1 TRBV6-6 NA NA CASSGRGGGHLNEQFF TGTGCCAGCAGTGGGCGTGGGGGAGGACACCTCAATGAGCAGTTCTTC
TRBJ2-1 TRBV29-1 TRBD2 NA CSVLAGGFYNEQFF TGCAGCGTGTTAGCGGGAGGATTCTACAATGAGCAGTTCTTC
TRBJ2-7 TRBV7-9 TRBD2 NA CASSSLAGGRDEQYF TGTGCCAGCAGCTCCCTAGCGGGGGGTCGCGACGAGCAGTACTTC
TRBJ2-1 TRBV27 NA NA CASSYSTAAPYNEQFF TGTGCCAGCAGTTATAGTACAGCCGCCCCTTACAATGAGCAGTTCTTC
TRBJ1-5 TRBV7-2 NA NA CASSPETVQPQHF TGTGCCAGCAGCCCAGAGACTGTTCAGCCCCAGCATTTT
TRBJ2-3 TRBV4-3 TRBD2 NA CASSQDKGAGAPDTQYF TGCGCCAGCAGCCAAGATAAGGGAGCGGGAGCCCCAGATACGCAGTATTTT
TRBJ1-5 TRBV5-5 NA NA CASSLGQLNQPQHF TGTGCCAGCAGCTTGGGACAGTTAAATCAGCCCCAGCATTTT
TRBJ2-1 TRBV2 NA NA CASRDYGSPYNEQFF TGTGCCAGCAGGGACTACGGGAGCCCCTACAATGAGCAGTTCTTC
TRBJ2-7 TRBV9 TRBD1 NA CASSGPGQGYEQYF TGTGCCAGCAGCGGCCCGGGACAGGGGTACGAGCAGTACTTC
TRBJ1-4 TRBV11-2 NA NA CASSSLRGATNEKLFF TGTGCCAGCAGCTCTCTCCGGGGTGCAACTAATGAAAAACTGTTTTTT
TRBJ1-2 TRBV7-2 NA NA CASSLPGSPYGYTF TGTGCCAGCAGCTTACCCGGGAGTCCCTATGGCTACACCTTC
TRBJ2-7 TRBV5-5 NA NA CASSLGMSYEQYF TGTGCCAGCAGCTTGGGAATGAGCTACGAGCAGTACTTC
TRBJ1-1 TRBV5-6 NA NA CASSLVMGALNTEAFF TGTGCCAGCAGCTTGGTAATGGGGGCCTTGAACACTGAAGCTTTCTTT
TRBJ1-4 TRBV28 TRBD1 NA CASTAQGKLFF TGTGCCAGCACCGCACAGGGGAAACTGTTTTTT
TRBJ2-7 TRBV5-5 NA NA CASSLDRTDRYEQYF TGTGCCAGCAGCTTGGACAGGACAGACCGATACGAGCAGTACTTC
TRBJ1-3 TRBV14 NA few CASSQYRGAGEFGNTIYF TGTGCCAGCAGCCAGTACCGAGGCGCAGGGGAATTCGGAAACACCATATATTTT
TRBJ2-7 TRBV7-8 TRBD2 NA CASSYIAGGGEQYF TGTGCCAGCAGTTATATAGCGGGGGGGGGCGAGCAGTACTTC
TRBJ2-1 TRBV9 NA NA CASSVVLLTYNEQFF TGTGCCAGCAGCGTAGTCCTACTCACCTACAATGAGCAGTTCTTC
TRBJ1-3 TRBV30 NA NA CAWSVATGNTIYF TGTGCCTGGAGTGTCGCGACTGGAAACACCATATATTTT
TRBJ2-4 TRBV7-8 NA NA CASSFLIMFPKNIQYF TGTGCCAGCAGCTTCCTAATCATGTTTCCCAAAAACATTCAGTACTTC
TRBJ1-3 TRBV2 NA few CASSEVEAAGNTIYF TGTGCCAGCAGTGAAGTGGAGGCAGCGGGAAACACCATATATTTT
TRBJ2-7 TRBV6-6 NA NA CASRGTTGTYEQYF TGTGCCAGCCGAGGGACAACCGGGACCTACGAGCAGTACTTC
TRBJ2-1 TRBV7-7 TRBD2 NA CASSPLGSGGYNEQFF TGTGCCAGCAGCCCGCTAGGTTCGGGGGGATACAATGAGCAGTTCTTC
TRBJ2-7 TRBV29-1 NA NA CSVVSEHYEQYF TGCAGCGTTGTAAGCGAGCACTACGAGCAGTACTTC
TRBJ1-1 TRBV6-5 NA NA CASSYSGVQGYTEAFF TGTGCCAGCAGTTACTCGGGGGTTCAGGGGTACACTGAAGCCTTCTTT
TRBJ2-7 TRBV5-5 NA NA CASSPAGVVYEQYF TGTGCCAGCAGCCCCGCCGGGGTAGTCTACGAGCAGTACTTC
TRBJ2-3 TRBV5-1 NA NA CASSLAGGSTDTQYF TGCGCCAGCAGCTTGGCAGGGGGGAGCACAGATACGCAGTATTTT
TRBJ2-7 TRBV27 NA NA CASSKTSPRYEQYF TGTGCCAGCAGTAAGACTAGTCCCCGCTACGAGCAGTACTTC
TRBJ2-5 TRBV6-6 NA NA CASSQRETQYF TGTGCCAGCAGTCAGAGGGAGACCCAGTACTTC
TRBJ2-7 TRBV4-3 TRBD2 NA CASSQGLAGAEQYF TGCGCCAGCAGCCAAGGACTAGCGGGAGCCGAGCAGTACTTC
TRBJ2-7 TRBV25-1 TRBD1 NA CASSEPGQLYEQYF TGTGCCAGCAGTGAACCGGGACAGCTTTACGAGCAGTACTTC
TRBJ2-5 TRBV5-1 NA NA CASSFAGETQYF TGCGCCAGCAGCTTTGCGGGGGAGACCCAGTACTTC
TRBJ1-1 TRBV15 NA NA CATRGGAHPNTEAFF TGTGCCACCAGGGGGGGGGCGCACCCTAACACTGAAGCTTTCTTT
TRBJ1-1 TRBV4-2 NA NA CASSQGGGFMNTEAFF TGTGCCAGCAGCCAAGGGGGAGGGTTCATGAACACTGAAGCTTTCTTT
TRBJ2-1 TRBV7-9 NA NA CASSQNRDLFF TGTGCCAGCAGCCAAAACAGGGATTTGTTCTTC
TRBJ1-1 TRBV7-9 TRBD1 NA CASSRDRGHTEAFF TGTGCCAGCAGCCGGGACAGGGGCCACACTGAAGCTTTCTTT
TRBJ1-1 TRBV19 NA few CASSINREGDTEAFF TGTGCCAGTAGTATCAACAGGGAGGGAGACACTGAAGCTTTCTTT
TRBJ2-7 TRBV7-8 NA NA CASSLGGLAASYEQYF TGTGCCAGCAGCTTAGGCGGGCTAGCTGCATCCTACGAGCAGTACTTC
TRBJ1-4 TRBV7-9 NA NA CASRRDINEKLFF TGTGCCAGCAGGAGAGACATTAATGAAAAACTGTTTTTT